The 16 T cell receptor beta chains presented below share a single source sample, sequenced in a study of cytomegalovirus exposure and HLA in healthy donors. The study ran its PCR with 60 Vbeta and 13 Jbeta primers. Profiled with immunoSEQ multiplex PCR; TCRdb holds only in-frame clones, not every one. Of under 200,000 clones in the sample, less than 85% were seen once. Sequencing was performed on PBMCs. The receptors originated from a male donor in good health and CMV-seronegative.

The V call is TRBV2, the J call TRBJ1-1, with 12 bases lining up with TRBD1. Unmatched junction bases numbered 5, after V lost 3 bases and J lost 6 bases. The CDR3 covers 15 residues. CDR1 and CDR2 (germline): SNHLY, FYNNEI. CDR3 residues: CASSERDRGLPEAFF. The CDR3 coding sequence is TGTGCCAGCAGTGAGCGGGACAGGGGGCTTCCTGAAGCTTTCTTT. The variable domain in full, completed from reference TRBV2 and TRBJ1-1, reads EPEVTQTPSHQVTQMGQEVILRCVPISNHLYFYWYRQILGQKVEFLVSFYNNEISEKSEIFDDQFSVERPDGSNFTLKIRSTKLEDSAMYFCASSERDRGLPEAFFGQGTRLTVV.

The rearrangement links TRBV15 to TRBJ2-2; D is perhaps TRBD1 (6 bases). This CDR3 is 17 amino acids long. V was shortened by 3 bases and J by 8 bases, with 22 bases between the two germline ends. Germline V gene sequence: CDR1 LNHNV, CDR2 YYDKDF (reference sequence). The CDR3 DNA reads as TGTGCCACCAGCAGCGAATCGGGACACATAATTTCAGGGGAGCTGTTTTTT. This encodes CATSSESGHIISGELFF.

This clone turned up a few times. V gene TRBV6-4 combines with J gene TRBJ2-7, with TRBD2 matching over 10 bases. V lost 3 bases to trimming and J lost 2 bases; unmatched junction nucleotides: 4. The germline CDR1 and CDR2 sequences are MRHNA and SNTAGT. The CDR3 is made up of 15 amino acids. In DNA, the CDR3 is TGTGCCAGCAGTGAACTAGCGGGAACCGCCTACGAGCAGTACTTC. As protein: CASSELAGTAYEQYF.

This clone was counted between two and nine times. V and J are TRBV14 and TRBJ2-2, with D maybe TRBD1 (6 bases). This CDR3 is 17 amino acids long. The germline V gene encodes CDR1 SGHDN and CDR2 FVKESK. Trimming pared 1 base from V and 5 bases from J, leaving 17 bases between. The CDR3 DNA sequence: TGTGCCAGCAGCCAAGTCCCACAGGGAGCCCGAACCGGGGAGCTGTTTTTT. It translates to CASSQVPQGARTGELFF.

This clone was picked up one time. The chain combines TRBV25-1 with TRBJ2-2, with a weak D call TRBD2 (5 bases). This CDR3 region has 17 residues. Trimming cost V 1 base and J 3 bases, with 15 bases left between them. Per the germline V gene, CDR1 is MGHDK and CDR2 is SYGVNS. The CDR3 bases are TGTGCCAGCAGTGAATCCCATGTTCGACTACACACCGGGGAGCTGTTTTTT. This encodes CASSESHVRLHTGELFF.

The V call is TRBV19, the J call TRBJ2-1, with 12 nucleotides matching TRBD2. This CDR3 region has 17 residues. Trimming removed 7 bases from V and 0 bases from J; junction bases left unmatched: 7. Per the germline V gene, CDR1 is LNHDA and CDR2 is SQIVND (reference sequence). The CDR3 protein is CASTTSGGRLSYNEQFF. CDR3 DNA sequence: TGTGCCAGTACGACTAGCGGGGGCCGACTCTCCTACAATGAGCAGTTCTTC.

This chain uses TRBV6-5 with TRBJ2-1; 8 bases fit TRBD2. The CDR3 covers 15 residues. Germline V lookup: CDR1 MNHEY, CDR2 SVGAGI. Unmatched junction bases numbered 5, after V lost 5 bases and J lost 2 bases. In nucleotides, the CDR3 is TGTGCCAGCAGTGCAACGGGGGGGACCTACAATGAGCAGTTCTTC. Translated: CASSATGGTYNEQFF.

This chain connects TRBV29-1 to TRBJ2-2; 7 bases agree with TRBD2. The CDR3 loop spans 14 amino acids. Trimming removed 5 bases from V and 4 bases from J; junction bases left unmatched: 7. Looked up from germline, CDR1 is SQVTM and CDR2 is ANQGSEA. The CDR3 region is CSVPGGTITGELFF. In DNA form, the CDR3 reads TGCAGCGTTCCGGGCGGGACTATCACCGGGGAGCTGTTTTTT.

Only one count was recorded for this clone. This CDR3 reads CASSLARQETQYF. CDR3 DNA: TGCGCCAGCAGCTTGGCCAGGCAAGAGACCCAGTACTTC. The chain employs TRBV5-1 and TRBJ2-5, with D uncertain. Germline V CDR1 and CDR2: SGHRS, YFSETQ. The CDR3 has 13 residues. Trimming stripped 0 bases from V and 2 bases from J, with 5 bases between.

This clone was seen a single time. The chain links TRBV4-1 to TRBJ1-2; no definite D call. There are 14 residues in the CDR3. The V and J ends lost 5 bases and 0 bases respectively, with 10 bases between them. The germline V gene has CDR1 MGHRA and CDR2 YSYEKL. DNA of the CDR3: TGCGCCAGCAGCTCGACTCTAGCTAACTATGGCTACACCTTC. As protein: CASSSTLANYGYTF.

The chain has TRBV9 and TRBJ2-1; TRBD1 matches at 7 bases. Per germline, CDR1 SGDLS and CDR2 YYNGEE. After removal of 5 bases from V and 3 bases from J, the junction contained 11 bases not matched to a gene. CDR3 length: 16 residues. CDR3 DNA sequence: TGTGCCAGCAGTCAAAGGGGGCAGAAAAACTACAATGAGCAGTTCTTC. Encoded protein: CASSQRGQKNYNEQFF. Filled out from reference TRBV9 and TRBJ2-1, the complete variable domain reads DSGVTQTPKHLITATGQRVTLRCSPRSGDLSVYWYQQSLDQGLQFLIQYYNGEERAKGNILERFSAQQFPDLHSELNLSSLELGDSALYFCASSQRGQKNYNEQFFGPGTRLTVL.

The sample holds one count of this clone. The CDR3 is CASSLAGTGNSNQPQHF. DNA for the CDR3: TGTGCCAGCAGCTTAGCGGGGACAGGGAATAGCAATCAGCCCCAGCATTTT. J is TRBJ1-5 and V is TRBV7-2; 9 nucleotides agree with TRBD1. CDR3 length: 17 residues. Germline V gene lookup returns CDR1 SGHTA and CDR2 FQGNSA. V dropped 0 bases and J dropped 0; count of bases not matched to a gene: 3.

Written as DNA, the CDR3 is TGTGCCAGCAGCTCCGGGGGCTACGAGCAGTACTTC. Translated: CASSSGGYEQYF. The gene calls are TRBV11-2 and TRBJ2-7, with D perhaps matching TRBD2 (6 bases). Germline V gene lookup returns CDR1 SGHAT and CDR2 FQNNGV. The length of the CDR3 is 12 residues. Trimming cost V 4 bases and J 3 bases, with 7 bases left between them.

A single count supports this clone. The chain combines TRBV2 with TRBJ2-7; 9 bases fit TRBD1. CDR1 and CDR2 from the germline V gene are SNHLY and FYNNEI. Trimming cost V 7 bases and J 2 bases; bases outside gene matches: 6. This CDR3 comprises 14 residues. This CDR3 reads CASNGGTGTYEQYF. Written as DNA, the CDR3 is TGTGCCAGCAATGGGGGGACAGGGACCTACGAGCAGTACTTC.

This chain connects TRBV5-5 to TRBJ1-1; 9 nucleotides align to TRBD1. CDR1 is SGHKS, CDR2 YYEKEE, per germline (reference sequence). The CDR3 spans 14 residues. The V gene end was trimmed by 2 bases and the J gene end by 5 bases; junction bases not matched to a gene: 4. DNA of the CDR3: TGTGCCAGCAGCTTACAGGGGGCTACGACTGAAGCTTTCTTT. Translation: CASSLQGATTEAFF. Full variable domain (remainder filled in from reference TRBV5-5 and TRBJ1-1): DAGVTQSPTHLIKTRGQQVTLRCSPISGHKSVSWYQQVLGQGPQFIFQYYEKEERGRGNFPDRFSARQFPNYSSELNVNALLLGDSALYLCASSLQGATTEAFFGQGTRLTVV.

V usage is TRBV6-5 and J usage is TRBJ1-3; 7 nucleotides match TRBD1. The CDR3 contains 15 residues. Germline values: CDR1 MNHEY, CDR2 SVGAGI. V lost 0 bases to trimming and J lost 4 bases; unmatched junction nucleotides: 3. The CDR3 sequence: CASSYSTGIGNTIYF. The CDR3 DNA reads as TGTGCCAGCAGTTACTCGACAGGGATAGGAAACACCATATATTTT.